The 24 T cell receptor beta chains reported below all come from one sample, sequenced in a study of response to subunit inactivated influenza vaccine. TCRdb re-analysed the RT-PCR reads in MiXCR, keeping a single row per CDR3 protein. The repertoire holds about 650,000 distinct CDR3 sequences, around 13% seen once, with around 7.6% in the top ten. The sequenced sample was PBMCs from blood, obtained 14 days before vaccination. All receptors come from a man between 45 and 60 years old who received an inactivated influenza vaccine.

The J gene is TRBJ2-2, the V gene TRBV19, with TRBD2 as a possible D gene (5 bases). The CDR3 length is 12 residues. CDR1 LNHDA and CDR2 SQIVND come from the germline V gene (reference sequence). Deletions cut 9 bases from V and 8 bases from J, with 13 bases between. In nucleotides, the CDR3 is TGTGCCAGCCGGGCCCGCGGGGGGGAGCTGTTTTTT. Translated, it gives CASRARGGELFF.

This clonotype was detected only a few times. The CDR3 loop is CASSPQGQGAGELFF. The CDR3 nucleotides read TGCGCCAGCAGCCCCCAGGGACAGGGTGCCGGGGAGCTGTTTTTT. The chain recombines TRBV4-3 with TRBJ2-2, with TRBD1 matching over 9 bases. The V segment lost 4 bases and the J segment 6 bases; nucleotides outside the gene matches: 6. CDR1 LGHNA and CDR2 YSLEER come from the germline V gene. This CDR3 contains 15 residues.

This clonotype has at least ten counts. The rearrangement links TRBV7-2 to TRBJ2-3; no clear D gene. The CDR3 loop spans 12 amino acids. With 2 bases removed from V and 4 bases from J, the gap between germline ends came to 4 bases. Germline CDR1 is SGHTA and CDR2 is FQGNSA. CDR3 loop: CASSLNADTQYF. CDR3 DNA sequence: TGTGCCAGCAGCTTAAATGCAGATACGCAGTATTTT.

This clonotype was detected only a few times. One end of the junction varies from germline; a read error may be responsible. J is TRBJ2-7 and V is TRBV7-7; a weak D match, TRBD2 (7 bases). The CDR3 loop spans 13 amino acids. Germline CDR1 and CDR2: SSHAT and FNYEAQ (reference sequence). In DNA form, the CDR3 reads TGTGCTAGCAGCTCCCGAGGGGGGGACGAGCAGTACTTC. It yields the protein CASSSRGGDEQYF.

This clonotype has just a few counts. At one of its ends the junction is not consistent with the germline gene, which may arise from a read error. Written as DNA, the CDR3 is TGCTGTGCTAGAGTGATTAGCGGGGGGATGTACAATGAGCAGTTCTTC. Translating it yields CCARVISGGMYNEQFF. The J gene is TRBJ2-1, the V gene TRBV20-1; TRBD2 matches 10 bases. CDR1 is DFQATT, CDR2 SNEGSKA, per germline (reference sequence). This CDR3 is built from 16 residues.

This clonotype was picked up a small number of times. This rearrangement joins TRBV4-3 to TRBJ2-2, with no clear D. V shed 0 bases and J shed 4 bases, with 9 bases lying between them. The CDR3 has 15 residues. CDR1 is LGHNA and CDR2 is YSLEER in the germline V gene. CDR3 DNA sequence: TGCGCCAGCAGCCAAGAGGGGATTAGCACCGGGGAGCTGTTTTTT. It is translated as CASSQEGISTGELFF.

This clonotype turned up a few times. The rearrangement uses TRBV20-1 and TRBJ1-4; D is ambiguous. Germline CDR1 DFQATT, CDR2 SNEGSKA (reference sequence). Deletions cut 3 bases from V and 1 base from J, with 9 bases between. The CDR3 covers 14 residues. Here the CDR3 reads CSARDGVTNEKLFF. CDR3 nucleotides: TGCAGTGCTAGGGACGGAGTAACTAATGAAAAACTGTTTTTT.

In its sample, this clonotype was seen a few times. This chain links TRBV5-1 with TRBJ2-5, with 11 nucleotides matching TRBD1. CDR1 and CDR2 from the germline V gene are SGHRS and YFSETQ. The CDR3 loop spans 14 amino acids. The ends lost 4 bases at V and 4 bases at J; junction bases unmatched: 3. The DNA of the CDR3 is TGCGCCAGCAGCGGGACAGGGGGGGTAGAGACCCAGTACTTC. It encodes CASSGTGGVETQYF.

This clonotype was seen many times. V is TRBV7-9 and J is TRBJ1-5; D is undetermined. Trimming removed 2 bases at V and 3 bases at J, with 8 bases between. CDR3 length: 14 amino acids. Germline assignment: CDR1 SEHNR and CDR2 FQNEAQ (reference sequence). In DNA, the CDR3 is TGTGCCAGCAGCTTACAAGGGAACAATCAGCCCCAGCATTTT. Encoded protein: CASSLQGNNQPQHF.

In this sample, this clonotype turned up a few times. The chain recombines TRBV5-6 with TRBJ2-1; 8 nucleotides align to TRBD2. The CDR3 extends over 18 amino acids. The germline V gene has CDR1 SGHDT and CDR2 YYEEEE. With 7 bases clipped from V and 7 bases from J, the junction kept 22 bases outside the gene matches. The CDR3: CASDGLAESPPGVNEQFF. The CDR3 nucleotides are TGTGCCAGCGATGGACTAGCAGAATCCCCCCCTGGAGTTAATGAGCAGTTCTTC.

This clonotype was picked up a small number of times. This chain links TRBV6-5 with TRBJ2-7; D may be TRBD1 (6 bases). The CDR3 has 15 residues. Germline V gives CDR1 MNHEY, CDR2 SVGAGI. V was trimmed by 3 bases and J by 6 bases, leaving 18 bases between them. CDR3 residues: CASSYTPYRTAEQYF. The CDR3 DNA reads TGTGCCAGCAGTTATACCCCCTATAGGACAGCCGAGCAGTACTTC.

This chain links TRBV12-3 or TRBV12-4 with TRBJ2-3; TRBD2 agrees at 7 bases. The CDR3 is 16 residues long. Trimming took 6 bases from V and 0 from J; bases not matched to a gene: 9. Here the CDR3 reads CASSLLVGGSTDTQYF. The CDR3 DNA sequence: TGTGCCAGCAGCCTTTTGGTCGGGGGGAGCACAGATACGCAGTATTTT.

This clonotype has just a few counts. The gene calls are TRBV20-1 and TRBJ2-7; maybe TRBD2 (5 bases). V was cut by 5 bases and J by 3 bases, with 17 bases left in between. The length of the CDR3 is 14 residues. In germline, CDR1 is DFQATT, CDR2 SNEGSKA (reference sequence). The CDR3 reads CSALLAGLGYEQYF. DNA for the CDR3: TGCAGTGCTCTCCTCGCGGGTTTGGGCTACGAGCAGTACTTC.

Ten or more counts support this clonotype. The rearrangement links TRBV4-3 to TRBJ1-1; TRBD1 matches 7 bases. Germline V CDR1 and CDR2: LGHNA, YSLEER. Losses at the gene ends were 1 base for V and 9 bases for J; bases not matched to a gene: 5. This CDR3 comprises 13 residues. The CDR3 region is CASSQVGDSQAFF. CDR3 bases: TGCGCCAGCAGCCAAGTCGGGGACAGCCAAGCTTTCTTT.

The gene calls are TRBV28 and TRBJ2-3, with TRBD1 identical over 9 bases. After removal of 6 bases from V and 2 bases from J, the junction contained 12 bases not matched to a gene. The CDR3 contains 17 residues. Germline assignment: CDR1 MDHEN and CDR2 SYDVKM. The CDR3 DNA is TGTGCCAGCAGATTACCGGGACAGGGAGTGATCACAGATACGCAGTATTTT. Amino acid sequence: CASRLPGQGVITDTQYF. The full variable domain, rest sourced from reference TRBV28 and TRBJ2-3, is DVKVTQSSRYLVKRTGEKVFLECVQDMDHENMFWYRQDPGLGLRLIYFSYDVKMKEKGDIPEGYSVSREKKERFSLILESASTNQTSMYLCASRLPGQGVITDTQYFGPGTRLTVL.

The sample holds a few counts of this clonotype. V usage is TRBV9 and J usage is TRBJ1-6; D uncertain. CDR1 is SGDLS, CDR2 YYNGEE, per germline. V was shortened by 0 bases and J by 11 bases, with 9 bases between the two germline ends. This CDR3 comprises 13 residues. CDR3 nucleotides: TGTGCCAGCAGCGTAGGTGGATTTGCACCCCTCCACTTT. Translation gives CASSVGGFAPLHF.

This chain links TRBV15 with TRBJ2-5, with 8 bases identical to TRBD2. With 0 bases clipped from V and 5 bases from J, the junction kept 17 bases outside the gene matches. Germline CDR1 and CDR2: LNHNV and YYDKDF (reference sequence). This CDR3 has 19 residues. In DNA form, the CDR3 reads TGTGCCACCAGCAGAGATCGGTCTTACAAGCGGGGGAAAGTGGAGACCCAGTACTTC. Its translation: CATSRDRSYKRGKVETQYF. Full variable domain (remainder filled in from reference TRBV15 and TRBJ2-5): DAMVIQNPRYQVTQFGKPVTLSCSQTLNHNVMYWYQQKSSQAPKLLFHYYDKDFNNEADTPDNFQSRRPNTSFCFLDIRSPGLGDTAMYLCATSRDRSYKRGKVETQYFGPGTRLLVL.

This clonotype was found a few times. This rearrangement joins TRBV5-1 to TRBJ2-3, with 7 bases matching TRBD1. The CDR3 length is 15 residues. CDR1 SGHRS and CDR2 YFSETQ come from the germline V gene. The trim removed 4 bases at V and 2 bases at J, leaving 7 bases unmatched. DNA for the CDR3: TGCGCCAGCAGCCTAACCGGGACAGACACAGATACGCAGTATTTT. Its protein product is CASSLTGTDTDTQYF. The full variable domain, in which reference TRBV5-1 and TRBJ2-3 provide the parts outside the CDR3, is KAGVTQTPRYLIKTRGQQVTLSCSPISGHRSVSWYQQTPGQGLQFLFEYFSETQRNKGNFPGRFSGRQFSNSRSEMNVSTLELGDSALYLCASSLTGTDTDTQYFGPGTRLTVL.

This clonotype was recorded at least ten times. The V call is TRBV4-3, the J call TRBJ2-2; D unresolved. The germline V and J ends were trimmed by 4 bases and 5 bases, with 23 bases remaining between them. CDR3 length: 18 amino acids. CDR1 is LGHNA, CDR2 YSLEER, per germline. This CDR3 is CASSPGLGTKARTGELFF. In DNA form, the CDR3 reads TGCGCCAGCAGCCCTGGTCTGGGCACGAAGGCTAGGACCGGGGAGCTGTTTTTT.

The table lists this clonotype with many counts. The chain carries TRBV20-1 and TRBJ2-1, with D possibly being TRBD2 (5 bases). The CDR3 extends over 15 amino acids. Trimming cost V 4 bases and J 6 bases, with 19 bases left between them. Germline V lookup: CDR1 DFQATT, CDR2 SNEGSKA (reference sequence). Here the CDR3 DNA reads TGCAGTGCTACCGGCAGCGGAGGCCCTAGCAATGAGCAGTTCTTC. This sequence encodes CSATGSGGPSNEQFF.

This sequence joins TRBV3-1 and TRBJ2-1; 10 bases are shared with TRBD1. The CDR3 has 15 residues. V was pared by 1 base and J by 4 bases, with 1 base of the junction left unmatched. Germline V gene sequence: CDR1 LGHDT, CDR2 YNNKEL (reference sequence). CDR3 in DNA: TGTGCCAGCAGCCAAGGGGACAGGGGATACAATGAGCAGTTCTTC. Encoded protein: CASSQGDRGYNEQFF.

The V call is TRBV27, the J call TRBJ2-1; D remains unclear. Germline loops: CDR1 MNHEY, CDR2 SMNVEV (reference sequence). The CDR3 runs 15 residues. The V end lost 3 bases, the J end lost 4 bases, and 13 bases lay between the germline ends. The CDR3 loop reads CASSLTPNAYNEQFF. Here the CDR3 DNA reads TGTGCCAGCAGTTTGACCCCGAACGCATACAATGAGCAGTTCTTC.

The CDR3 protein is CASSFTVETTPLHF. Written as DNA, the CDR3 is TGTGCCAGCAGTTTTACGGTCGAGACGACACCCCTCCACTTT. The rearrangement joins TRBV6-2 or TRBV6-3 to TRBJ1-6; D not resolved. Germline V CDR1 and CDR2: MNHEY, SVGEGT. Trimming took off 4 bases at V and 11 bases at J, with 15 bases between the two ends. The CDR3 has 14 residues.

This clonotype appeared a few times. V gene TRBV11-3 combines with J gene TRBJ2-1; 7 nucleotides match TRBD2. This CDR3 region has 16 residues. Looked up from germline, CDR1 is SGHNT and CDR2 is YENEEA. Trimming cost V 5 bases and J 2 bases; bases outside gene matches: 9. The CDR3 sequence is CASSLRGAGAYNEQFF. The CDR3 DNA follows: TGTGCCAGCAGCCTCAGAGGGGCGGGAGCCTACAATGAGCAGTTCTTC.